This TCR beta chain was sequenced during a study of identical twins. Study-level findings and limits: Twins shared beta out-of-frame sequences in excess, but this excess was weaker.

Germline-derived CDR1 and CDR2 are KGHSH and LQKENI. V shed 0 bases and J shed 3 bases, with 8 bases lying between them. This CDR3 is 14 amino acids long. In TCRdb, the 5' RACE reads were re-called with MiXCR into one record per CDR3 protein. The repertoire holds under 1 million distinct CDR3 sequences, 9% to 15% seen once, with around 1.6% in the top ten. Worth noting for this clonotype: The antigen is undetermined.

In addition, the sample was reused for a study of yellow fever vaccine responses in identical twins.

The clonotype was recovered from a woman younger than 35 in good health. Input material: PBMCs. V is TRBV18 and J is TRBJ1-1; D call uncertain. CDR3 in amino acids: CASSPPPGYTEAFF. The CDR3 DNA reads TGTGCCAGCTCACCACCGCCGGGTTACACTGAAGCTTTCTTT.